This T cell receptor beta chain stems from a study of cytomegalovirus exposure and HLA in healthy donors. CDR1 is DFQATT, CDR2 SNEGSKA, per germline (reference sequence). The CDR3 is made up of 11 amino acids. V was shortened by 8 bases and J by 3 bases, with 8 bases between the two germline ends. Whole-study findings and limits: Many donors shared some public TCRs, even though most TCR sequences were rare. The tendency of first-cohort TCR clusters to co-occur in the 130 or so validation repertoires was identified by a subsequent analysis. Altogether, some 170 TCR beta chains were recorded as cytomegalovirus-associated.

Assay: immunoSEQ multiplex PCR; the TCRdb copy retains only in-frame clones and omits some. The data contain 150,000 to 200,000 clones, 80% to 90% of them singletons. This clone came up once. Its specificity is unknown. The chain recombines TRBV20-1 with TRBJ2-1; perhaps TRBD2 as D (6 bases). The source of this sequence is a woman under 40 in good health and CMV-seropositive. Sequencing was performed on PBMCs. CDR3 amino acids: CSLSGYNEQFF. In DNA, the CDR3 is TGCAGTCTTAGCGGCTACAATGAGCAGTTCTTC.